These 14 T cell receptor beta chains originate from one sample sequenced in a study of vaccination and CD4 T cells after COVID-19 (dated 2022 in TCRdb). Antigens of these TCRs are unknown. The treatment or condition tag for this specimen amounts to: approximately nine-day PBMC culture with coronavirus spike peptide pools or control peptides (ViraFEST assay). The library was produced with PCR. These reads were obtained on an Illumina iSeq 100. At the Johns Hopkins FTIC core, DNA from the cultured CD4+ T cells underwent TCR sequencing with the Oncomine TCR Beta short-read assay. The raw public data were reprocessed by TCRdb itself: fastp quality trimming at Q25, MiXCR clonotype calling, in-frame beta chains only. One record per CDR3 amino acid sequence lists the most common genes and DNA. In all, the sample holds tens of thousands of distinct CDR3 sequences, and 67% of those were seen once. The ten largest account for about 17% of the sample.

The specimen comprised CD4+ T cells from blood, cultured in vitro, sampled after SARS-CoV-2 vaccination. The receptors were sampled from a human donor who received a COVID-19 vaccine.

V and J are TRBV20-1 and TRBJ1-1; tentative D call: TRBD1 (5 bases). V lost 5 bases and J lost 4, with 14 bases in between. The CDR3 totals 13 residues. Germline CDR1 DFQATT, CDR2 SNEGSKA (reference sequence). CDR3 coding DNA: TGCAGTGCTTCACGGGGCAGAGGCACTGAAGCTTTCTTT. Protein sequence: CSASRGRGTEAFF.

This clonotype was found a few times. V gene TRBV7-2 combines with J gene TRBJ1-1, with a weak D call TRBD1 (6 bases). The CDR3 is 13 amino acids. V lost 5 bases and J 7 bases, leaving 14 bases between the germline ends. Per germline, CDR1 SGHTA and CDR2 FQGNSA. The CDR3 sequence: CASSQDRTHEAFF. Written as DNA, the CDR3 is TGTGCCAGCAGCCAAGACAGGACCCATGAAGCTTTCTTT.

The DNA of the CDR3 is TGTGCCAGCAGTGGACAGGGGGCTAACTATGGCTACACCTTC. Amino acids: CASSGQGANYGYTF. V and J are TRBV5-6 and TRBJ1-2; 10 bases are a match to TRBD1. CDR3 length equals 14 residues. Unmatched junction bases numbered 1, after V lost 5 bases and J lost 0 bases. Per the germline V gene, CDR1 is SGHDT and CDR2 is YYEEEE.

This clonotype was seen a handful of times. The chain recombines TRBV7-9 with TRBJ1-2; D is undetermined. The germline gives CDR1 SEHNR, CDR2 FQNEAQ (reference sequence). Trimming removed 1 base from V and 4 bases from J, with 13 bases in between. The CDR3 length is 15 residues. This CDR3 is CASSLDGPGLYGYTF. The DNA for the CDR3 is TGTGCCAGCAGCTTAGACGGTCCAGGACTCTATGGCTACACCTTC. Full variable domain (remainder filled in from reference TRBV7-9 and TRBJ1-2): DTGVSQNPRHKITKRGQNVTFRCDPISEHNRLYWYRQTLGQGPEFLTYFQNEAQLEKSRLLSDRFSAERPKGSFSTLEIQRTEQGDSAMYLCASSLDGPGLYGYTFGSGTRLTVV.

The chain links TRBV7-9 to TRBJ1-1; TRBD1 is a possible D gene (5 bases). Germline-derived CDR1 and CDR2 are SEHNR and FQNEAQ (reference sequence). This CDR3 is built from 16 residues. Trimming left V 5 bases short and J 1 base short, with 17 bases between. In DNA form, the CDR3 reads TGTGCCAGCAGCGCCACCCCGAGAGGGGCGAACACTGAAGCTTTCTTT. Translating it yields CASSATPRGANTEAFF.

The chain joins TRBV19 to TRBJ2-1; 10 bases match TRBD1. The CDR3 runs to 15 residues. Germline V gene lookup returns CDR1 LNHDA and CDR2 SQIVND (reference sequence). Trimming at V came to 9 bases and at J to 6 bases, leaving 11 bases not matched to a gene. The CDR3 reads CARGVGTGAINEQFF. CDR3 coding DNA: TGTGCCAGGGGGGTGGGGACAGGGGCAATCAATGAGCAGTTCTTC.

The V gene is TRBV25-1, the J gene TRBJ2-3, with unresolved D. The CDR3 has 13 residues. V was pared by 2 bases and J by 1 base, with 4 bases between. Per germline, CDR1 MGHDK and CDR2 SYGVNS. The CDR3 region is CASSEGGTDTQYF. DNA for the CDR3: TGTGCCAGCAGTGAAGGGGGCACAGATACGCAGTATTTT. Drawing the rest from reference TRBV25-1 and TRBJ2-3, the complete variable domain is EADIYQTPRYLVIGTGKKITLECSQTMGHDKMYWYQQDPGMELHLIHYSYGVNSTEKGDLSSESTVSRIRTEHFPLTLESARPSHTSQYLCASSEGGTDTQYFGPGTRLTVL.

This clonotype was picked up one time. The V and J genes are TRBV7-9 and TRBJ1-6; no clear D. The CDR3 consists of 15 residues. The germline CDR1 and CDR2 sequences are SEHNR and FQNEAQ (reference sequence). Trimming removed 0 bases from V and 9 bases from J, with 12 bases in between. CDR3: CASSLAEGASSPLHF. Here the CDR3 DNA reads TGTGCCAGCAGCTTAGCAGAGGGAGCAAGTTCACCCCTCCACTTT.

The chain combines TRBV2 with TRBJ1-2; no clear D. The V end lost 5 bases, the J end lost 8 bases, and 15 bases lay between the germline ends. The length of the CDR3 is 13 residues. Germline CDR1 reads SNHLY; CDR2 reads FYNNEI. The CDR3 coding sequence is TGTGCCAGCAGTCAAGGAAGGGTCGGCGGCTACACCTTC. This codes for CASSQGRVGGYTF. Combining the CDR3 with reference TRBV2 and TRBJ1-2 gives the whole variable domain EPEVTQTPSHQVTQMGQEVILRCVPISNHLYFYWYRQILGQKVEFLVSFYNNEISEKSEIFDDQFSVERPDGSNFTLKIRSTKLEDSAMYFCASSQGRVGGYTFGSGTRLTVV.

The CDR3 DNA follows: TGTGCCAGCAGTGGACAGGGGGATAAGGACCGAGTGGGGCAGTACTTC. Encoded protein: CASSGQGDKDRVGQYF. This chain connects TRBV6-1 to TRBJ2-7; 9 bases match TRBD1. The ends lost 4 bases at V and 9 bases at J; junction bases unmatched: 16. The CDR3 covers 16 residues. CDR1 and CDR2 (germline): MNHNS, SASEGT.

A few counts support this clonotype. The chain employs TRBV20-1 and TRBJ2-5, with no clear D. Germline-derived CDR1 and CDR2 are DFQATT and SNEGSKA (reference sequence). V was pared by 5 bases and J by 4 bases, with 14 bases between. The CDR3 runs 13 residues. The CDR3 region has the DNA TGCAGTGCTCCCCTCTCGGTCTCAGAGACCCAGTACTTC. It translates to CSAPLSVSETQYF.

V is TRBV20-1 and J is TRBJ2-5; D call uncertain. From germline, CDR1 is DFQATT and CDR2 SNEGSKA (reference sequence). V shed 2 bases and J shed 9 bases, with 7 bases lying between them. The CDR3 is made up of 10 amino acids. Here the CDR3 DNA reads TGCAGTGCTAGACGTTCTGCCCAGTACTTC. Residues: CSARRSAQYF.

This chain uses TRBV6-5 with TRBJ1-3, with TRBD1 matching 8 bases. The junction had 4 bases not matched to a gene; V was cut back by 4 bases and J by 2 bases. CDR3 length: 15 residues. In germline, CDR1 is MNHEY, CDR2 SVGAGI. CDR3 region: CASSFPTGAGNTIYF. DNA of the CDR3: TGTGCCAGCAGTTTTCCGACAGGGGCTGGAAACACCATATATTTT.

The CDR3 coding sequence is TGTGCCAGCAGTCACGCCAGGCAACCCACTGACTATGGCTACACCTTC. This codes for CASSHARQPTDYGYTF. The chain recombines TRBV6-2 or TRBV6-3 with TRBJ1-2; no reliable D call. V was pared by 5 bases and J by 3 bases, with 19 bases between. This CDR3 has 16 residues. Germline V gene sequence: CDR1 MNHEY, CDR2 SVGEGT.